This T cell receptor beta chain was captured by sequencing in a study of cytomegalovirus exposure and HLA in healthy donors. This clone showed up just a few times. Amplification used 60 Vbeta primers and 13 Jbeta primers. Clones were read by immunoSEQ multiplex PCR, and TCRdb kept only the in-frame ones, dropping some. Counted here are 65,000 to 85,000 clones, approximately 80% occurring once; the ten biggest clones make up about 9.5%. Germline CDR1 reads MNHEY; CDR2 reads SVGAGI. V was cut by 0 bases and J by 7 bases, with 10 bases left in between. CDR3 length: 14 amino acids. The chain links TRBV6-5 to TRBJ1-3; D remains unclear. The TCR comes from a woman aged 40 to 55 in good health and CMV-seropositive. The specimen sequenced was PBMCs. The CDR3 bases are TGTGCCAGCAGTTACTCGCGGGGTCCCAACACCATATATTTT. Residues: CASSYSRGPNTIYF.